The entry below gives a single TCR beta chain sequence along with its context. Its antigen is unidentified. The CDR3 length is 15 residues. V lost 2 bases to trimming and J lost 2 bases, with 11 bases between them. Germline CDR1 and CDR2: MNHEY and SVGAGI. Amplification used 60 Vbeta primers and 13 Jbeta primers. The assay was immunoSEQ multiplex PCR, and TCRdb's table has in-frame clones only and misses some. The profile shows fewer than 150,000 clones, roughly three quarters of them singletons. This sample was taken from a study of cytomegalovirus exposure and HLA in healthy donors. Points from the study as a whole: Looking again later, the authors saw that most CMV-associated TCR beta chains seemed HLA-restricted. Equally common other TCR beta chains were less clonally expanded than HLA-associated ones, a later analysis found.

This receptor was identified in a man aged 25-40 years in good health and CMV-seronegative. V and J are TRBV6-5 and TRBJ2-3; D may be TRBD2 (5 bases). Sequenced sample: PBMCs. The CDR3 reads CASSYAGRDTDTQYF. CDR3 coding DNA: TGTGCCAGCAGTTACGCGGGCCGGGACACAGATACGCAGTATTTT.